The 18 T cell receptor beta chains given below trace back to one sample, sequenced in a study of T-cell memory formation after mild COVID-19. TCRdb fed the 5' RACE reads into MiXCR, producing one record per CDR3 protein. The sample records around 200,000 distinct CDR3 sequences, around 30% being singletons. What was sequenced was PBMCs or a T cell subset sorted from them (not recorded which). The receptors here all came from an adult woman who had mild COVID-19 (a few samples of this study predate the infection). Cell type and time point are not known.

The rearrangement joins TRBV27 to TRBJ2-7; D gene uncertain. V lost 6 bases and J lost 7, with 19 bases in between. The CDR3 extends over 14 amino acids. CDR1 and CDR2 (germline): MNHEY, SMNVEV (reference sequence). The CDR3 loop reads CASSAQPSVLEQYF. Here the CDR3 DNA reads TGTGCCAGCAGCGCCCAACCCTCGGTTCTAGAGCAGTACTTC.

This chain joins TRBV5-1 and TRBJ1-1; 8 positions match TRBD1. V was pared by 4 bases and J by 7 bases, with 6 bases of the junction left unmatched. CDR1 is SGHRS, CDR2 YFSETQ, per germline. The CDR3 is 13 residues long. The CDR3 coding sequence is TGCGCCAGCAGCCTGACAGGGGCAGGTGAAGCTTTCTTT. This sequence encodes CASSLTGAGEAFF.

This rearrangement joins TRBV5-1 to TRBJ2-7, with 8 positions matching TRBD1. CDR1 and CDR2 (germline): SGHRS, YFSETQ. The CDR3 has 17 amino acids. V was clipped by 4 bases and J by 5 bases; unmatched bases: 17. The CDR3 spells CASSPPRGRARCDEQYF. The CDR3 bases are TGCGCCAGCAGCCCTCCCAGGGGGCGGGCGAGGTGTGACGAGCAGTACTTC. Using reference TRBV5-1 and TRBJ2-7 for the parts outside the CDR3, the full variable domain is KAGVTQTPRYLIKTRGQQVTLSCSPISGHRSVSWYQQTPGQGLQFLFEYFSETQRNKGNFPGRFSGRQFSNSRSEMNVSTLELGDSALYLCASSPPRGRARCDEQYFGPGTRLTVT.

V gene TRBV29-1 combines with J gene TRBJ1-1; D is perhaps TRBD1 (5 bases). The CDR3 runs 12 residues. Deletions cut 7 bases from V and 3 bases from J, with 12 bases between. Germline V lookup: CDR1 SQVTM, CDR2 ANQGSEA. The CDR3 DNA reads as TGCAGCGCCGGGGGGACCCACACTGAAGCTTTCTTT. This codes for CSAGGTHTEAFF. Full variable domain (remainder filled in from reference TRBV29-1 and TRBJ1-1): SAVISQKPSRDICQRGTSLTIQCQVDSQVTMMFWYRQQPGQSLTLIATANQGSEATYESGFVIDKFPISRPNLTFSTLTVSNMSPEDSSIYLCSAGGTHTEAFFGQGTRLTVV.

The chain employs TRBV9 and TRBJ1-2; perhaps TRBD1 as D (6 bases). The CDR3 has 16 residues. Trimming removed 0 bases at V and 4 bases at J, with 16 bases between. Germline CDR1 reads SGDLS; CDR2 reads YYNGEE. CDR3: CASSVDSETGIYGYTF. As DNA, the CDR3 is TGTGCCAGCAGCGTAGATTCCGAAACAGGGATCTATGGCTACACCTTC. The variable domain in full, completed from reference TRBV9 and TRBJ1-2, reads DSGVTQTPKHLITATGQRVTLRCSPRSGDLSVYWYQQSLDQGLQFLIQYYNGEERAKGNILERFSAQQFPDLHSELNLSSLELGDSALYFCASSVDSETGIYGYTFGSGTRLTVV.

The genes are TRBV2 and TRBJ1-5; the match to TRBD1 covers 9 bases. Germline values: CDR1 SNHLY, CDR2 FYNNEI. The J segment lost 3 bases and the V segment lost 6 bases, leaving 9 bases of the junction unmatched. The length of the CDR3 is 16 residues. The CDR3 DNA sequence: TGTGCCAGCAGGATCGGGACAGGGTCCCTCAATCAGCCCCAGCATTTT. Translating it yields CASRIGTGSLNQPQHF.

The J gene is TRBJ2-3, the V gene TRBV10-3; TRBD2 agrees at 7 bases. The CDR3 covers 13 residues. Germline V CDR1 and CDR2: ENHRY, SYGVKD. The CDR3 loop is CAGAGAGTDTQYF. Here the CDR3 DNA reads TGTGCTGGGGCGGGAGCCGGCACAGATACGCAGTATTTT.

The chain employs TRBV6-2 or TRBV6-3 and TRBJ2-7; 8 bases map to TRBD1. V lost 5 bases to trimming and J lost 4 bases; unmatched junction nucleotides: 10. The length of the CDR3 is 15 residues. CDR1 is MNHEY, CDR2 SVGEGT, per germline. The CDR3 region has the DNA TGTGCCAGCAGTCCCATGGACAGGGAAGGATACGAGCAGTACTTC. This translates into CASSPMDREGYEQYF.

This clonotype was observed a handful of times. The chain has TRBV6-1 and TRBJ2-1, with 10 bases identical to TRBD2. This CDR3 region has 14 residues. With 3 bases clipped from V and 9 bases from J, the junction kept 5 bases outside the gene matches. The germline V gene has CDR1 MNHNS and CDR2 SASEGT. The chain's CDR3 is CASSDASGGGEQFF. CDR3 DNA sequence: TGTGCCAGCAGTGACGCTAGCGGGGGAGGTGAGCAGTTCTTC.

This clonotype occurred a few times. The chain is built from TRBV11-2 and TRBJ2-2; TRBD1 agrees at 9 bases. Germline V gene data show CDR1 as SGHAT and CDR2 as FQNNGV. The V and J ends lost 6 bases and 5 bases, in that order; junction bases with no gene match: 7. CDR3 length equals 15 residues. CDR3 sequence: CASRYPGQGTGELFF. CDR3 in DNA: TGTGCCAGCAGATACCCGGGACAGGGAACCGGGGAGCTGTTTTTT. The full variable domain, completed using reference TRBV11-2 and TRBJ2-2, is EAGVAQSPRYKIIEKRQSVAFWCNPISGHATLYWYQQILGQGPKLLIQFQNNGVVDDSQLPKDRFSAERLKGVDSTLKIQPAKLEDSAVYLCASRYPGQGTGELFFGEGSRLTVL.

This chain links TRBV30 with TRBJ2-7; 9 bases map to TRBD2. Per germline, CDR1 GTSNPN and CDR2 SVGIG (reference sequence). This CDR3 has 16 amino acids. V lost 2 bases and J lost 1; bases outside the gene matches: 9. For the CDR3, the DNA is TGTGCCTGGAGTCACTCTGGGACTAGCAGATCCTACGAGCAGTACTTC. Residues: CAWSHSGTSRSYEQYF. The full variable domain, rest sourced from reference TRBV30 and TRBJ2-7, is SQTIHQWPATLVQPVGSPLSLECTVEGTSNPNLYWYRQAAGRGLQLLFYSVGIGQISSEVPQNLSASRPQDRQFILSSKKLLLSDSGFYLCAWSHSGTSRSYEQYFGPGTRLTVT.

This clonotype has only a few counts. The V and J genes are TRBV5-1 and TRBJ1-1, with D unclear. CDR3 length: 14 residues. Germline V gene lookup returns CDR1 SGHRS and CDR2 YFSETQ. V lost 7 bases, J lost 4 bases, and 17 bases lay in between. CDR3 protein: CASPSDGAFTEAFF. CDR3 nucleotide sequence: TGCGCCAGCCCGTCGGACGGTGCTTTCACTGAAGCTTTCTTT.

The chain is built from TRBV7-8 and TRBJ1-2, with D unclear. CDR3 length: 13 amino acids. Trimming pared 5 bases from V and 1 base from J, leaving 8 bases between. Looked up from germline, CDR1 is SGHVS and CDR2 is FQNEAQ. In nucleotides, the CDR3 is TGTGCCAGCAGCCCAGGACTTAACTATGGCTACACCTTC. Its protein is CASSPGLNYGYTF.

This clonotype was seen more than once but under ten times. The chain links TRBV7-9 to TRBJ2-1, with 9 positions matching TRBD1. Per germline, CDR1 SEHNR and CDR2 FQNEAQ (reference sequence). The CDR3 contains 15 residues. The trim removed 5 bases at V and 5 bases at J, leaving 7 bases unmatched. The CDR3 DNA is TGTGCCAGCAGCCCTGGAAGGGACAGGGACAATGAGCAGTTCTTC. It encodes CASSPGRDRDNEQFF.

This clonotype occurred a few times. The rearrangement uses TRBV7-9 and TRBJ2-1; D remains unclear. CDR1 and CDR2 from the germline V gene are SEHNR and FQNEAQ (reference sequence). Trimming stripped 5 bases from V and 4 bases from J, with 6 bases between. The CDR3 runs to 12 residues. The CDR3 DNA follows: TGTGCCAGCAGCGAGGATTACAATGAGCAGTTCTTC. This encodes CASSEDYNEQFF.

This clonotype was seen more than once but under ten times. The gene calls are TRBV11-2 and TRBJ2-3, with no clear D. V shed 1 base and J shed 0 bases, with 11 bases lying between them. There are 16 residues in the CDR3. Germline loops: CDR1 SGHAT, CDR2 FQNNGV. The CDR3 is CASSLGQATSTDTQYF. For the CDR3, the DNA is TGTGCCAGCAGCTTAGGTCAAGCTACTAGCACAGATACGCAGTATTTT.

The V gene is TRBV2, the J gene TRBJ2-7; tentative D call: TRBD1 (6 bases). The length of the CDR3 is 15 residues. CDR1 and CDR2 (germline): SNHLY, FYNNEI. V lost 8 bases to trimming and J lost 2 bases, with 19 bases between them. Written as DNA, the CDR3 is TGTGCCAGCCAAAACCTCGACAGGACGACCTACGAGCAGTACTTC. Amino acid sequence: CASQNLDRTTYEQYF.

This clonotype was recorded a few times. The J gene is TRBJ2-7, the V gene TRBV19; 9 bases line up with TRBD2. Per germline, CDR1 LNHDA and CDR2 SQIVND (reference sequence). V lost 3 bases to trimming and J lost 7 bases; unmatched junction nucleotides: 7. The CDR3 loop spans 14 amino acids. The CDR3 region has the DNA TGTGCCAGTAGTATGCGGGAGGGCCTGTTTGAGCAGTACTTC. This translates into CASSMREGLFEQYF.